This TCR beta chain was sequenced for a study of OX40 agonist ivuxolimab in advanced cancers. Across the study: Patients treated during dose escalation were battling hepatocellular carcinoma, melanoma, renal cell or head and neck cancer. With a range of roughly 20 to 85, age averaged approximately 55 years, and about 83% were male. Study-wide results and limits: Partial responders dosed at 0.1-3.0 mg/kg displayed clonal expansion ranking among the lowest.

Repertoires were generated with immunoSEQ multiplex PCR, while TCRdb's copy carries only in-frame clones and drops some. The table shows 48,000 or so clones, with 85% to 95% occurring only once. A note on this clone: Its antigen is still unknown.

CDR3 length: 12 amino acids. Between the trimmed V and J ends, which lost 5 bases and 2 bases, there was a span of 10 bases. Germline-derived CDR1 and CDR2 are SQVTM and ANQGSEA. Systemic immunosuppression or a history of autoimmune disease excluded patients. The sequences come from CD4+ or CD8+ T cells sorted from blood, collected in a trial of the OX40 agonist ivuxolimab. This chain joins TRBV29-1 and TRBJ2-7, with D perhaps TRBD1 (6 bases). The sequence was collected from an adult with an advanced solid tumor such as melanoma, head and neck, liver or kidney cancer. As DNA, the CDR3 is TGCAGCGTTACCCAGGGGCCCTACGAGCAGTACTTC. Its translation: CSVTQGPYEQYF.